This paragraph covers one TCR beta chain sequence. In the authors' methods: For nucleated cells, counts were estimated from reference gene primer amplification. Clones were sequenced by immunoSEQ multiplex PCR, and TCRdb holds only the in-frame ones, with some missing. The V and J calls and clone size come from that table; D and trimming were worked out from the DNA. The table has around 100,000 clones, roughly 85% seen once. This specimen comes from a study of blood T cell repertoires in COVID-19. Study summary: The United States, Italy and Spain supplied acute and convalescent COVID-19 samples. Nucleic acid was either cDNA or gDNA, and it came from T cells, B-cell-depleted T cells, or PBMCs.

This CDR3 contains 15 residues. Trimming cost V 0 bases and J 2 bases, with 10 bases left between them. The germline gives CDR1 LNHNV, CDR2 YYDKDF (reference sequence). The receptor was isolated from a man aged 45 to 65 in a cohort sampled during active COVID-19. The chain couples TRBV15 to TRBJ1-1, with D unresolved. Input material: peripheral blood. The CDR3, as DNA: TGTGCCACCAGCAGAGATTTGGCAGGAAACACTGAAGCTTTCTTT. It yields the protein CATSRDLAGNTEAFF.